Listed below are T cell receptor beta chains from one sample, sequenced in a study of blood T cells in healthy people across ages. TCRdb recomputed calls from the 5' RACE reads with MiXCR, one row per CDR3 protein. The profile shows 580,000 or so distinct CDR3 sequences, around half of them singletons. Material: blood. Every receptor here comes from a man at least 80 years old in good health. Both conserved end residues are part of each CDR3. Each record gives: D gene, J gene, V gene, clone size, CDR3 DNA, CDR3 protein. D genes are given only for firm matches. The size field is filled for only some rows; it gives once, few, many or a size class.

TRBD2,TRBJ2-3,TRBV20-1,NA,TGCAGTGCTGGATCATCGGGGGGGCAGGGAGATACGCAGTATTTT,CSAGSSGGQGDTQYF
TRBD2,TRBJ2-2,TRBV7-3,NA,TGTGCCAGCAGTAGCGGGACCCGGGCCGGGGAGCTGTTTTTT,CASSSGTRAGELFF
TRBD2,TRBJ2-1,TRBV20-1,NA,TGCAGTGCTGGATTAATCAATCCGGGACTAGCGGCCTTAGTCTACAATGAGCAGTTCTTC,CSAGLINPGLAALVYNEQFF
NA,TRBJ2-7,TRBV10-3,many,TGTGCCATCAGCAGGGAAAACGAGCAGTACTTC,CAISRENEQYF
NA,TRBJ1-5,TRBV20-1,NA,TGCAGTGCCCAGTCGGGCAATCAGCCCCAGCATTTT,CSAQSGNQPQHF
NA,TRBJ2-5,TRBV5-1,NA,TGCGCCAGCAGCTTGTTGCCGAGACAGAGGGAAGAGACCCAGTACTTC,CASSLLPRQREETQYF
TRBD2,TRBJ2-7,TRBV7-2,NA,TGTGCCAGCGCCGGCAGCGGGAGCTCCTACGAGCAGTACTTC,CASAGSGSSYEQYF
NA,TRBJ2-1,TRBV9,few,TGTGCCAGCAGCGTAGTGGGGGAAGCCTACAATGAGCAGTTCTTC,CASSVVGEAYNEQFF
NA,TRBJ2-3,TRBV5-5,NA,TGTGCCAGCAGCTTGCCGACAGGAAGGAGCACAGATACGCAGTATTTT,CASSLPTGRSTDTQYF
NA,TRBJ1-2,TRBV29-1,few,TGCAGCGTGGACCCCAGGGATGGCTACACCTTC,CSVDPRDGYTF
NA,TRBJ2-3,TRBV7-3,few,TGTGCCAGCAGCTTAGAGGCGAGGATCACAGATACGCAGTATTTT,CASSLEARITDTQYF
NA,TRBJ1-1,TRBV29-1,NA,TGCAGCGTTGCCCAGGGTTGGACTGAAGCTTTCTTT,CSVAQGWTEAFF
NA,TRBJ2-7,TRBV21-1,NA,TGTGCCAGCAGCAAAGATGGCGGGCAGTACTTC,CASSKDGGQYF
TRBD1,TRBJ1-5,TRBV20-1,once,TGCAGTGCTAGAGATCATCGGGACAGCTTAAATCAGCCCCAGCATTTT,CSARDHRDSLNQPQHF
TRBD2,TRBJ2-3,TRBV7-2,NA,TGTGCCAGCAGCCCGACCCGTGGTAGCGGGGGGGAGACAGATACGCAGTATTTT,CASSPTRGSGGETDTQYF
TRBD1,TRBJ2-7,TRBV7-9,few,TGTGCCAGCTCAGGGATAGGGGGCCCCTCCTACGAGCAGTACTTC,CASSGIGGPSYEQYF
TRBD1,TRBJ2-3,TRBV2,NA,TGTGCCAGCAGCCGGGACAGGAGGGCAGATACGCAGTATTTT,CASSRDRRADTQYF